This T cell receptor (beta chain) was observed in a study of cytomegalovirus exposure and HLA in healthy donors. Samples came from healthy bone marrow donors. PCR was performed using 60 Vbeta and 13 Jbeta primers. TCRdb's copy holds only in-frame clones and misses some; the assay was immunoSEQ multiplex PCR. The sample holds approximately 200,000 clones, roughly 79% seen once. Germline loops: CDR1 SGHRS, CDR2 YFSETQ. The CDR3 sequence is 17 residues long. V lost 4 bases and J lost 1; bases outside the gene matches: 3. Points on this clone: Its target is unknown.

Study-wide points: Productive rates of about 90% or about 30% were seen for most TCR beta V segments in an earlier analysis.

The sequenced sample was PBMCs. This receptor was identified in a man aged 18 to 29 in good health and CMV-seronegative. The chain recombines TRBV5-1 with TRBJ1-6; 12 bases map to TRBD1. In DNA, the CDR3 is TGCGCCAGCAGCCCGGGACAGGGGGCGTCCTATAATTCACCCCTCCACTTT. This sequence encodes CASSPGQGASYNSPLHF.